A single sample gave rise to the 26 T cell receptor beta chains below, sequenced in a study of blood T cell repertoires in COVID-19. TCRdb keeps only in-frame clones here, not all; method: immunoSEQ multiplex PCR. The sample records about 240,000 clones, more than 70% being singletons. Sample: peripheral blood. The receptor set was obtained from a man at least 80 years old with acute or convalescent COVID-19.

This clone was seen once. The genes are TRBV7-2 and TRBJ1-5; 7 bases line up with TRBD1. Germline V gives CDR1 SGHTA, CDR2 FQGNSA. V lost 5 bases and J lost 3; bases outside the gene matches: 7. CDR3 length: 15 residues. CDR3 in DNA: TGTGCCAGCAGCGCACAGACAGGGACCAATCAGCCCCAGCATTTT. This gives the protein CASSAQTGTNQPQHF. Based on the CDR3 plus reference TRBV7-2 and TRBJ1-5, the full variable domain is GAGVSQSPSNKVTEKGKDVELRCDPISGHTALYWYRQSLGQGLEFLIYFQGNSAPDKSGLPSDRFSAERTGGSVSTLTIQRTQQEDSAVYLCASSAQTGTNQPQHFGDGTRLSIL.

The rearrangement uses TRBV5-6 and TRBJ1-3, with unresolved D. In germline, CDR1 is SGHDT, CDR2 YYEEEE. The V gene lost 5 bases and the J gene lost 0 bases, with 9 bases spanning the gap. The CDR3 covers 14 residues. Here the CDR3 DNA reads TGTGCCAGCAGTCCGGACTACTCTGGAAACACCATATATTTT. It codes for CASSPDYSGNTIYF. Supplemented by reference TRBV5-6 and TRBJ1-3, the full variable domain reads DAGVTQSPTHLIKTRGQQVTLRCSPKSGHDTVSWYQQALGQGPQFIFQYYEEEERQRGNFPDRFSGHQFPNYSSELNVNALLLGDSALYLCASSPDYSGNTIYFGEGSWLTVV.

The chain recombines TRBV7-2 with TRBJ2-7; no clear D gene. The CDR3 runs 14 residues. Germline-derived CDR1 and CDR2 are SGHTA and FQGNSA. Deletions cut 0 bases from V and 9 bases from J, with 15 bases between. The CDR3 region is CASSLAVVAEGQYF. The CDR3 region has the DNA TGTGCCAGCAGCTTAGCGGTGGTAGCTGAAGGGCAGTACTTC.

The chain employs TRBV2 and TRBJ2-5, with TRBD2 identical over 11 bases. In germline, CDR1 is SNHLY, CDR2 FYNNEI. The CDR3 contains 15 residues. V shed 1 base and J 4 bases; nucleotides not matched to a gene: 2. The CDR3 nucleotides are TGTGCCAGCAGTGAAGGTAGCGGGGGGGGAGAGACCCAGTACTTC. It translates to CASSEGSGGGETQYF.

This chain joins TRBV29-1 and TRBJ1-2, with TRBD1 identical over 8 bases. The J segment lost 4 bases and the V segment lost 6 bases, leaving 10 bases of the junction unmatched. The CDR3 spans 14 residues. Germline V gene sequence: CDR1 SQVTM, CDR2 ANQGSEA. CDR3 DNA: TGCAGCGTCGCCGGACAGGGTATCGGCTATGGCTACACCTTC. Amino acids: CSVAGQGIGYGYTF.

The CDR3 here is CASSAGRLNEKLFF. Here the CDR3 DNA reads TGTGCCAGCAGTGCGGGGAGATTAAATGAAAAACTGTTTTTT. V and J are TRBV28 and TRBJ1-4; D call uncertain. The V end was cut by 5 bases, the J end by 5 bases, with 12 bases between. The CDR3 loop spans 14 amino acids. The germline gives CDR1 MDHEN, CDR2 SYDVKM.

V usage is TRBV29-1 and J usage is TRBJ2-7; TRBD2 agrees at 7 bases. Germline V gene lookup returns CDR1 SQVTM and CDR2 ANQGSEA. The CDR3 runs 15 residues. J gave up 2 bases and V 1 base, and 8 bases lay outside the gene matches. In DNA, the CDR3 is TGCAGCGTTGAAGGGACCCGCGGGGGAACCTACGAGCAGTACTTC. This gives the protein CSVEGTRGGTYEQYF.

This clone was detected a few times. V gene TRBV6-5 combines with J gene TRBJ2-3; TRBD2 matches at 11 bases. The V and J ends lost 4 bases and 5 bases, in that order; junction bases with no gene match: 8. Per germline, CDR1 MNHEY and CDR2 SVGAGI. The CDR3 has 16 residues. The CDR3: CASSFLTSGGLDTQYF. In DNA, the CDR3 is TGTGCCAGCAGTTTCCTTACTAGCGGGGGCCTAGATACGCAGTATTTT.

The genes are TRBV7-2 and TRBJ1-2; TRBD1 matches 9 bases. Germline CDR1 SGHTA, CDR2 FQGNSA. The CDR3 length is 16 residues. J lost 2 bases, V lost 5 bases, and 9 bases had no gene match. The CDR3 bases are TGTGCCAGCAGCCCGCGTACGGGACAGGGAAACTATGGCTACACCTTC. This sequence encodes CASSPRTGQGNYGYTF.

This rearrangement joins TRBV28 to TRBJ2-3; 7 positions match TRBD2. The CDR3 has 14 residues. In germline, CDR1 is MDHEN, CDR2 SYDVKM. V lost 2 bases and J lost 5; bases outside the gene matches: 4. CDR3 sequence reads: CASSLAGRGDTQYF. DNA of the CDR3: TGTGCCAGCAGTTTAGCAGGGAGGGGAGATACGCAGTATTTT.

This clone turned up a few times. This chain connects TRBV28 to TRBJ1-4; 9 bases match TRBD1. J lost 4 bases, V lost 6 bases, and 3 bases had no gene match. The CDR3 extends over 14 amino acids. In germline, CDR1 is MDHEN, CDR2 SYDVKM. The CDR3 nucleotides are TGTGCCAGCAGGACAGGGGGTAGTAATGAAAAACTGTTTTTT. This sequence encodes CASRTGGSNEKLFF.

The chain recombines TRBV6-4 with TRBJ1-2; 8 nucleotides align to TRBD1. J was trimmed by 4 bases and V by 3 bases; bases with no gene match: 7. CDR1 is MRHNA and CDR2 is SNTAGT in the germline V gene. This CDR3 contains 15 residues. DNA for the CDR3: TGTGCCAGCAGTGAGGGGACAGGACCCATCTATGGCTACACCTTC. Its protein product is CASSEGTGPIYGYTF.

The chain carries TRBV4-2 and TRBJ1-2, with TRBD1 matching over 10 bases. CDR1 and CDR2 (germline): LGHNA, YNFKEQ. CDR3 length equals 16 residues. V lost 1 base, J lost 5 bases, and 7 bases stayed unmatched. The CDR3 region is CASSQGDRTGGYGYTF. DNA of the CDR3: TGTGCCAGCAGCCAAGGCGACCGGACAGGGGGTTATGGCTACACCTTC.

The chain combines TRBV6-5 with TRBJ2-1; tentative D call: TRBD1 (6 bases). The V end was cut by 2 bases, the J end by 3 bases, with 11 bases between. The CDR3 consists of 15 residues. Looked up from germline, CDR1 is MNHEY and CDR2 is SVGAGI. CDR3 coding DNA: TGTGCCAGCAGTTACGCAGGGGCCATCTACAATGAGCAGTTCTTC. Its translation is CASSYAGAIYNEQFF.

The chain uses TRBV5-1 and TRBJ2-7; D gene uncertain. The CDR3 totals 12 residues. The V and J ends lost 5 bases and 3 bases respectively, with 9 bases between them. Germline CDR1 reads SGHRS; CDR2 reads YFSETQ. The CDR3 nucleotides read TGCGCCAGCAGAGGCGGTGACTACGAGCAGTACTTC. This encodes CASRGGDYEQYF.

DNA of the CDR3: TGTGCCAGCAGCCGAAGCGGGAGTGGTTACATTCAGTACTTC. Its translation is CASSRSGSGYIQYF. The chain recombines TRBV11-2 with TRBJ2-4; 8 bases are a match to TRBD2. The CDR3 is made up of 14 amino acids. The V gene end was trimmed by 5 bases and the J gene end by 8 bases; junction bases not matched to a gene: 8. CDR1 SGHAT and CDR2 FQNNGV come from the germline V gene.

This chain connects TRBV27 to TRBJ2-5; D possibly corresponds to TRBD1 (6 bases). CDR1 MNHEY and CDR2 SMNVEV come from the germline V gene (reference sequence). The V end was cut by 3 bases, the J end by 4 bases, with 9 bases between. The CDR3 runs to 13 residues. DNA for the CDR3: TGTGCCAGCAGTTTTTCACAGGGAGAGACCCAGTACTTC. This encodes CASSFSQGETQYF.

Many counts were recorded for this clone. DNA for the CDR3: TGTGCCAGCAGCCCAATCAGGAATCAGCCCCAGCATTTT. Translated, it gives CASSPIRNQPQHF. This chain connects TRBV7-8 to TRBJ1-5; no definite D call. The germline gives CDR1 SGHVS, CDR2 FQNEAQ. The germline V and J ends were trimmed by 5 bases and 4 bases, with 9 bases remaining between them. CDR3 length: 13 residues.

The V gene is TRBV28, the J gene TRBJ1-4; 7 nucleotides agree with TRBD1. The ends lost 5 bases at V and 5 bases at J; junction bases unmatched: 8. CDR3 size: 15 residues. Per germline, CDR1 MDHEN and CDR2 SYDVKM. CDR3: CASSPSDRLNEKLFF. The CDR3 nucleotides read TGTGCCAGCAGTCCTTCGGACAGGCTGAATGAAAAACTGTTTTTT.

The chain joins TRBV6-5 to TRBJ2-7; TRBD2 matches at 10 bases. CDR1 is MNHEY and CDR2 is SVGAGI in the germline V gene. This CDR3 comprises 14 residues. V shed 5 bases and J 2 bases; nucleotides not matched to a gene: 3. For the CDR3, the DNA is TGTGCCAGCAGTCCTGGACTAGCGGCCTACGAGCAGTACTTC. Translation: CASSPGLAAYEQYF.

The CDR3 region is CASSLPGQGYTGELFF. CDR3 coding DNA: TGTGCCAGCTCACTACCGGGACAGGGGTACACCGGGGAGCTGTTTTTT. The chain has TRBV18 and TRBJ2-2, with 10 bases matching TRBD1. Losses at the gene ends were 4 bases for V and 3 bases for J; bases not matched to a gene: 5. Germline V gene lookup returns CDR1 KGHSH and CDR2 LQKENI. The CDR3 sequence is 16 residues long.

V is TRBV12-3 or TRBV12-4 and J is TRBJ1-1, with D maybe TRBD1 (6 bases). The germline V and J ends were trimmed by 5 bases and 5 bases, with 12 bases remaining between them. There are 13 residues in the CDR3. DNA for the CDR3: TGTGCCAGCAGTGAACAGGGTTGGACTGAAGCTTTCTTT. Translation: CASSEQGWTEAFF.

This clone is a singleton in its sample. Written as DNA, the CDR3 is TGTGCCAGCTGTCTAGCGGGAGTACACAATGAGCAGTTCTTC. This sequence encodes CASCLAGVHNEQFF. This chain links TRBV6-5 with TRBJ2-1; 10 bases fit TRBD2. V lost 8 bases, J lost 5 bases, and 6 bases stayed unmatched. Looked up from germline, CDR1 is MNHEY and CDR2 is SVGAGI. The CDR3 is made up of 14 amino acids.

The rearrangement joins TRBV28 to TRBJ2-6; the D is unclear. Germline assignment: CDR1 MDHEN and CDR2 SYDVKM. This CDR3 spans 14 amino acids. Trimming took off 2 bases at V and 9 bases at J, with 11 bases between the two ends. The CDR3 here is CASSLRQSGNVLTF. CDR3 coding DNA: TGTGCCAGCAGTTTACGACAATCAGGCAACGTCCTGACTTTC.

This chain uses TRBV5-4 with TRBJ2-7; TRBD1 matches at 9 bases. V lost 0 bases to trimming and J lost 2 bases; unmatched junction nucleotides: 3. In germline, CDR1 is SGHNT, CDR2 YYREEE (reference sequence). The CDR3 sequence is 15 residues long. This chain's CDR3 is CASSLEGQGPYEQYF. The CDR3 bases are TGTGCCAGCAGCTTGGAGGGACAGGGTCCCTACGAGCAGTACTTC.

Points on this clone: This same CDR3 is encoded by further DNA sequences in the sample. This chain connects TRBV19 to TRBJ2-3; 8 bases map to TRBD1. Germline lookup yields CDR1 LNHDA and CDR2 SQIVND (reference sequence). This CDR3 has 14 residues. The V gene end was trimmed by 3 bases and the J gene end by 3 bases; junction bases not matched to a gene: 2. This chain's CDR3 is CASSIQGATDTQYF. Written as DNA, the CDR3 is TGTGCCAGTAGTATCCAGGGGGCAACAGATACGCAGTATTTT.